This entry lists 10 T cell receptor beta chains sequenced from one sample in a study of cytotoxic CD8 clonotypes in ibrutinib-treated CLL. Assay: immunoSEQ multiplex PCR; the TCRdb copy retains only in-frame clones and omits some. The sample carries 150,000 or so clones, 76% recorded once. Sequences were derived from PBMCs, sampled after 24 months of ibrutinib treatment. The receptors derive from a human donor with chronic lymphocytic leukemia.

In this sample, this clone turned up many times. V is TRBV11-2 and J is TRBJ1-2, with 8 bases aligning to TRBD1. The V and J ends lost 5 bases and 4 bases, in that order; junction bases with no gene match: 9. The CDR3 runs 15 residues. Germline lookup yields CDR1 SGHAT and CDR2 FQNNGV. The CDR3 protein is CASSRDRGPGYGYTF. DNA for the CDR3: TGTGCCAGCAGCCGCGACAGGGGCCCGGGCTATGGCTACACCTTC.

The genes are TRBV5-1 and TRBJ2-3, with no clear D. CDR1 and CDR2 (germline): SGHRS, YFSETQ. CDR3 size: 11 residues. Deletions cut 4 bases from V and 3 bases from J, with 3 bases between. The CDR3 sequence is CASSLTDTQYF. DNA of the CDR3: TGCGCCAGCAGCCTGACAGATACGCAGTATTTT.

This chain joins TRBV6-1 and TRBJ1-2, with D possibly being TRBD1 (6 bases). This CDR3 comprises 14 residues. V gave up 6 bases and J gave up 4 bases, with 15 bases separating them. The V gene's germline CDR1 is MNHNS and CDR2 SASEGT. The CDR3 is CASRWGGLAYGYTF. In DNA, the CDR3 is TGTGCCAGCAGGTGGGGGGGGCTCGCCTATGGCTACACCTTC.

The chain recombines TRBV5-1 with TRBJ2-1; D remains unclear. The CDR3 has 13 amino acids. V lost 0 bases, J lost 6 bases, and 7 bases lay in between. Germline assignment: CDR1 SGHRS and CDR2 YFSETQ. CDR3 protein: CASSLGGVNEQFF. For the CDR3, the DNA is TGCGCCAGCAGCTTGGGAGGAGTCAATGAGCAGTTCTTC.

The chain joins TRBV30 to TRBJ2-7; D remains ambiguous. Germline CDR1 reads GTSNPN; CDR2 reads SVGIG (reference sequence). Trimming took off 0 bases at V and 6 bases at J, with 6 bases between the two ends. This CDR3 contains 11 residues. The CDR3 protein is CAWSVGAEQYF. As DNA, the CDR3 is TGTGCCTGGAGTGTGGGCGCCGAGCAGTACTTC.

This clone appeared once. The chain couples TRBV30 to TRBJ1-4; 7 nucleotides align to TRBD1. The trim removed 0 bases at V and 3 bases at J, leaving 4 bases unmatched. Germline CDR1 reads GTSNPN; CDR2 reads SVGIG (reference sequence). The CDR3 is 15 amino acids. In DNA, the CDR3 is TGTGCCTGGAGTGTAACAGGGGAGCCTAATGAAAAACTGTTTTTT. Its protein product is CAWSVTGEPNEKLFF.

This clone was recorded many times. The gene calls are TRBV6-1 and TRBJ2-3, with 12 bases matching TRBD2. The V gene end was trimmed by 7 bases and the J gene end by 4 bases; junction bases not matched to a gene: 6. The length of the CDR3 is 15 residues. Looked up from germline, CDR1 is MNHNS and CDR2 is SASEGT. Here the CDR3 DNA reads TGTGCCAGCACCCGGACTAGCGGGGTGCCAGATACGCAGTATTTT. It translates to CASTRTSGVPDTQYF.

The CDR3 loop is CASSPRGGEQYF. The CDR3 nucleotides are TGCGCCAGCAGCCCACGGGGCGGAGAGCAGTACTTC. The V and J genes are TRBV5-1 and TRBJ2-7; either TRBD1 or TRBD2 may fit D (5 bases each). V was clipped by 4 bases and J by 7 bases, with 12 bases between them. Germline values: CDR1 SGHRS, CDR2 YFSETQ. CDR3 length equals 12 residues. The complete variable domain, with remaining parts taken from reference TRBV5-1 and TRBJ2-7, reads KAGVTQTPRYLIKTRGQQVTLSCSPISGHRSVSWYQQTPGQGLQFLFEYFSETQRNKGNFPGRFSGRQFSNSRSEMNVSTLELGDSALYLCASSPRGGEQYFGPGTRLTVT.

CDR3 in amino acids: CASSEPDRGGGTNEKLFF. The CDR3 DNA follows: TGCGCCAGCAGTGAACCGGACAGGGGAGGTGGGACTAATGAAAAACTGTTTTTT. J is TRBJ1-4 and V is TRBV10-1; the match to TRBD1 covers 9 bases. CDR3 length equals 18 residues. The V and J ends lost 3 bases and 2 bases, in that order; junction bases with no gene match: 10. Looked up from germline, CDR1 is WNHNN and CDR2 is SYGVQD (reference sequence).

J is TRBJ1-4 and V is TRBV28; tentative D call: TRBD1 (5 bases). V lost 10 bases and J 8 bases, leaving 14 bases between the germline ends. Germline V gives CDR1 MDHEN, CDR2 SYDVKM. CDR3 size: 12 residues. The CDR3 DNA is TGTGCCACCCTAGGGACTACCGAAAAACTGTTTTTT. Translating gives CATLGTTEKLFF.